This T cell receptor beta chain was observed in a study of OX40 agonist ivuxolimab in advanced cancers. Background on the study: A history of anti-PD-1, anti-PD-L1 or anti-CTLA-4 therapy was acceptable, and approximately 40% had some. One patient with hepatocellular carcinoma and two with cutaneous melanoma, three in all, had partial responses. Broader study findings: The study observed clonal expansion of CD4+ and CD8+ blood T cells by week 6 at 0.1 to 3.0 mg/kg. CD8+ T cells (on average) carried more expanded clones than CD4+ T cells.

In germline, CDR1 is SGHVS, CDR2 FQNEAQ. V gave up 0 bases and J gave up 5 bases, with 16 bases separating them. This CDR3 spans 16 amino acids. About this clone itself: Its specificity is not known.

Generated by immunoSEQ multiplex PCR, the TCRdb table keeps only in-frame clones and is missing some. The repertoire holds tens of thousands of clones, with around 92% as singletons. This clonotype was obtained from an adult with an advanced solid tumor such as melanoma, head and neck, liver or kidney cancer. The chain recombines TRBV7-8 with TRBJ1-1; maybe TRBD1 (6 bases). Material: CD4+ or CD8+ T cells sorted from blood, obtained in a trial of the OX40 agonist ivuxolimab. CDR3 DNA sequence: TGTGCCAGCAGCTTAGCAGTTGGCAGGGGAAGAACTGAAGCTTTCTTT. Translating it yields CASSLAVGRGRTEAFF.